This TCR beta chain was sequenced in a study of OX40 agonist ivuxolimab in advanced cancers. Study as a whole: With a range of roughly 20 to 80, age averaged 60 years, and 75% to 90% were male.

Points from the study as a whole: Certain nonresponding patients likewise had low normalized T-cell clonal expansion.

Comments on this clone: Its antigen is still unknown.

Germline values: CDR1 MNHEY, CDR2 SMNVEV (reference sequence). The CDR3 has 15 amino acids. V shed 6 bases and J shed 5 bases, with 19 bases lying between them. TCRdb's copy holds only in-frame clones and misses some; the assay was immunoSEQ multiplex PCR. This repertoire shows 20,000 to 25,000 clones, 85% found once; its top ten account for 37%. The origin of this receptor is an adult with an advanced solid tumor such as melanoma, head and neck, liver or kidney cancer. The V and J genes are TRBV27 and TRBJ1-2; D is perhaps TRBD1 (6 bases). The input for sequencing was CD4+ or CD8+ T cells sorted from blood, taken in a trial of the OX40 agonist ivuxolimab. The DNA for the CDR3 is TGTGCCAGCAGCCTCAAACAGGGTTTAAAATATGGCTACACCTTC. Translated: CASSLKQGLKYGYTF.